This T cell receptor (beta chain) was identified during a study of blood T cells in healthy people across ages. The germline V gene encodes CDR1 SGHVS and CDR2 FNYEAQ. The CDR3 has 16 amino acids. V dropped 5 bases and J dropped 7; count of bases not matched to a gene: 14. The authors ran a second PCR of roughly 6 to 12 cycles using a sample-barcoded 5' primer and a J-beta primer mix. TCRdb fed the 5' RACE reads into MiXCR, producing one record per CDR3 protein. In the table there are about 1.8 million distinct CDR3 sequences, about 50% of which are singletons. Overall study findings and caveats: Age brought a roughly linear fall in TCR beta diversity measured per million T cells.

This clonotype was seen just once. Its specificity is unknown. This sequence originates from a woman in her thirties or forties in good health. The chain is built from TRBV7-6 and TRBJ1-1; TRBD1 matches at 9 bases. Sequencing was done on a sample of blood. This CDR3 is CASSMVSGTGIGEAFF. CDR3 coding DNA: TGTGCCAGCAGCATGGTTTCCGGGACAGGGATCGGTGAAGCTTTCTTT.